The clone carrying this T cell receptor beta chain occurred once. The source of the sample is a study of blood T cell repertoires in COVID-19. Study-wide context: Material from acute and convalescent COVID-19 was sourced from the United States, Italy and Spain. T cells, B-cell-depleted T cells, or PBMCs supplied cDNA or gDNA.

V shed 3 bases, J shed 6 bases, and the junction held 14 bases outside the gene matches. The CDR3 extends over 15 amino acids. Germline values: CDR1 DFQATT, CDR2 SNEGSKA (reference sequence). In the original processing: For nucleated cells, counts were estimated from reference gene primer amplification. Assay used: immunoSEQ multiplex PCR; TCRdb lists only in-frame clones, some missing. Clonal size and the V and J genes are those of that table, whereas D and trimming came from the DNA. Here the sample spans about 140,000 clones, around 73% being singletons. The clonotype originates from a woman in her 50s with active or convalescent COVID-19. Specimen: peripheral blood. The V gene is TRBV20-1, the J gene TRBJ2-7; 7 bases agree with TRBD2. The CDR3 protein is CSASSPGGSYGEQYF. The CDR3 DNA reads TGCAGTGCTAGTTCCCCTGGCGGGAGTTATGGCGAGCAGTACTTC.